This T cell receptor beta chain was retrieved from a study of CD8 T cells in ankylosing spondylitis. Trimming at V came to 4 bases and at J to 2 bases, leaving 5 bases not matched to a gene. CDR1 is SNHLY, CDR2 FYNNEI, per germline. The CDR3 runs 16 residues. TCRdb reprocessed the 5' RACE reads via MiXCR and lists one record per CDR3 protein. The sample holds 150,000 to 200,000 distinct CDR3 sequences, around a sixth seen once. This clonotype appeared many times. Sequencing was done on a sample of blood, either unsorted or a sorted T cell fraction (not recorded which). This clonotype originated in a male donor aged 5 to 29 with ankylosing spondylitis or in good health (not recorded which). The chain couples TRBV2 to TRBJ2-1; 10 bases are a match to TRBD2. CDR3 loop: CASSVSGRGTYNEQFF. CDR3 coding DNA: TGTGCCAGCAGTGTAAGCGGGAGGGGCACCTACAATGAGCAGTTCTTC.